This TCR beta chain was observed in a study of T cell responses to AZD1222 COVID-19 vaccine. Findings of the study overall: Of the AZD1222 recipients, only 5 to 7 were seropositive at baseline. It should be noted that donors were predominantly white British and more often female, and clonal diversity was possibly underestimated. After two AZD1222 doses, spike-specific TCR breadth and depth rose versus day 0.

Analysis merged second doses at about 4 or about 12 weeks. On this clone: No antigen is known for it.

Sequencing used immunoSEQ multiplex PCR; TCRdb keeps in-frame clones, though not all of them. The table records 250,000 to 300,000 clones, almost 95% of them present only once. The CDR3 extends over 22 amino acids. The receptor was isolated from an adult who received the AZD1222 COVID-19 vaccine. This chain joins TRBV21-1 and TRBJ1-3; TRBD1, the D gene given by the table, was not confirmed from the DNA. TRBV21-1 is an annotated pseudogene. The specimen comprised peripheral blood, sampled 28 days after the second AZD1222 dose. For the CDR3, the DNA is TGTGCCAGCAGCAGTCGTAAAGCTCGGGACAGGGGGATACACAAGGTAGGAAACACCATATATTTT. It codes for CASSSRKARDRGIHKVGNTIYF.